Following are 30 T cell receptor beta chains from one sample sequenced in a study of T cell changes during pregnancy in multiple sclerosis (dated by TCRdb to between 2019 and 2020). Libraries were prepared through the immunoSEQ multiplex PCR assay. This immuneACCESS table, as held by TCRdb, lists in-frame sequences with V and J called but not all clones. Of the missing ones, under half trace to an unresolved V gene in checked studies; the others have no known cause. This sample comprises fewer than 90,000 clones, roughly 93% of them detected only once. The ten largest account for 1.3% to 1.5% of the sample. This material consisted of peripheral blood, taken in the third trimester of pregnancy. The receptor set was obtained from a female donor in good health, enrolled as a control in a pregnancy study.

This sequence joins TRBV27 and TRBJ2-7; perhaps TRBD1 as D (7 bases). V was cut by 6 bases and J by 7 bases, with 31 bases left in between. This CDR3 is built from 18 residues. Germline V gives CDR1 MNHEY, CDR2 SMNVEV (reference sequence). The DNA for the CDR3 is TGTGCCAGCAGCCCCTCAGGGGGGTCGCGGGGAGACCTATGGGAGCAGTACTTC. Translating gives CASSPSGGSRGDLWEQYF.

V is TRBV4-1 and J is TRBJ2-2; TRBD2 agrees at 8 bases. V was pared by 2 bases and J by 8 bases, with 7 bases of the junction left unmatched. The CDR3 is 15 residues long. The germline V gene encodes CDR1 MGHRA and CDR2 YSYEKL. As DNA, the CDR3 is TGCGCCAGCAGCCAAAATAGCGGGGTCGGGGGGGAGCTGTTTTTT. Translation: CASSQNSGVGGELFF.

The chain combines TRBV7-8 with TRBJ1-2; D perhaps matches TRBD1 (6 bases). The CDR3 has 14 residues. Germline values: CDR1 SGHVS, CDR2 FQNEAQ. Trimming cost V 1 base and J 8 bases, with 14 bases left between them. The CDR3 region has the DNA TGTGCCAGCAGCTTAGTAAGGGGGTTGGAAGGCTACACCTTC. It yields the protein CASSLVRGLEGYTF.

The rearrangement joins TRBV5-6 to TRBJ2-2; TRBD2 agrees at 13 bases. From germline, CDR1 is SGHDT and CDR2 YYEEEE. V trimming: 4 bases; J trimming: 8 bases; junction bases outside the gene matches: 8. This CDR3 spans 16 amino acids. CDR3: CASSLGLAGKKGELFF. The CDR3 DNA reads as TGTGCCAGCAGCCTGGGACTAGCGGGAAAAAAAGGGGAGCTGTTTTTT. Full variable domain (outside the CDR3, taken from reference TRBV5-6 and TRBJ2-2): DAGVTQSPTHLIKTRGQQVTLRCSPKSGHDTVSWYQQALGQGPQFIFQYYEEEERQRGNFPDRFSGHQFPNYSSELNVNALLLGDSALYLCASSLGLAGKKGELFFGEGSRLTVL.

The chain recombines TRBV29-1 with TRBJ1-2; D gene uncertain. The CDR3 has 11 amino acids. Germline loops: CDR1 SQVTM, CDR2 ANQGSEA. The ends were cut back, 4 bases at V and 8 bases at J, with 11 bases in the middle. This CDR3 reads CSVAQVKGYTF. The CDR3 region has the DNA TGCAGCGTTGCGCAGGTCAAGGGCTACACCTTC.

The chain recombines TRBV7-2 with TRBJ2-1; no firm D call. The CDR3 covers 13 residues. Trimming pared 1 base from V and 8 bases from J, leaving 9 bases between. Germline loops: CDR1 SGHTA, CDR2 FQGNSA. DNA for the CDR3: TGTGCCAGCAGCTTAGTTTATGTAGATGAGCAGTTCTTC. Encoded protein: CASSLVYVDEQFF.

This chain joins TRBV6-5 and TRBJ2-2; D remains unclear. The ends were cut back, 6 bases at V and 7 bases at J, with 12 bases in the middle. Germline V gives CDR1 MNHEY, CDR2 SVGAGI. CDR3 length: 13 amino acids. As DNA, the CDR3 is TGTGCCAGCAGCTCCCCCTGGAGCGGGGAGCTGTTTTTT. This encodes CASSSPWSGELFF.

The rearrangement joins TRBV7-9 to TRBJ2-4; a possible D gene is TRBD2 (6 bases). CDR3 length: 15 amino acids. Germline assignment: CDR1 SEHNR and CDR2 FQNEAQ (reference sequence). Trimming left V 7 bases short and J 5 bases short, with 18 bases between. CDR3 region: CASNQAGGPENIQYF. Here the CDR3 DNA reads TGTGCCAGCAACCAAGCCGGGGGACCCGAAAACATTCAGTACTTC.

This clone was seen only a few times. V is TRBV7-2 and J is TRBJ1-2; no reliable D call. Germline CDR1 is SGHTA and CDR2 is FQGNSA. Between the trimmed V and J ends, which lost 5 bases and 3 bases, there was a span of 19 bases. The CDR3 has 16 amino acids. The CDR3 loop reads CASSRISGEAYYGYTF. In DNA form, the CDR3 reads TGTGCCAGCAGCCGAATATCAGGCGAAGCATACTATGGCTACACCTTC.

The chain couples TRBV30 to TRBJ1-3, with 7 bases identical to TRBD1. This CDR3 is 13 amino acids long. V shed 0 bases, J shed 9 bases, and the junction held 5 bases outside the gene matches. Germline lookup yields CDR1 GTSNPN and CDR2 SVGIG (reference sequence). The CDR3: CAWSVTQGGTIYF. The CDR3 DNA reads TGTGCCTGGAGTGTAACCCAGGGGGGCACCATATATTTT.

The V call is TRBV6-4, the J call TRBJ2-3; 7 nucleotides agree with TRBD2. V shed 0 bases and J 1 base; nucleotides not matched to a gene: 7. Germline CDR1 is MRHNA and CDR2 is SNTAGT. This CDR3 spans 17 amino acids. In DNA form, the CDR3 reads TGTGCCAGCAGTGACTCATCGGGAGGCGGGGGCACAGATACGCAGTATTTT. Amino acid sequence: CASSDSSGGGGTDTQYF.

CDR3: CASSINGLNPGLFF. DNA of the CDR3: TGTGCCAGTAGTATTAACGGTCTTAATCCTGGACTGTTTTTT. The chain couples TRBV19 to TRBJ1-4; D is unclear. Germline V gene lookup returns CDR1 LNHDA and CDR2 SQIVND (reference sequence). This CDR3 spans 14 amino acids. The ends were cut back, 3 bases at V and 13 bases at J, with 18 bases in the middle. The variable domain in full, completed from reference TRBV19 and TRBJ1-4, reads DGGITQSPKYLFRKEGQNVTLSCEQNLNHDAMYWYRQDPGQGLRLIYYSQIVNDFQKGDIAEGYSVSREKKESFPLTVTSAQKNPTAFYLCASSINGLNPGLFFGSGTQLSVL.

Of note for this clone: The same CDR3 can be traced to other DNA sequences in this sample. The rearrangement joins TRBV7-2 to TRBJ1-1; D gene unclear. The CDR3 sequence is 13 residues long. Looked up from germline, CDR1 is SGHTA and CDR2 is FQGNSA. The ends were cut back, 1 base at V and 1 base at J, with 4 bases in the middle. CDR3 sequence: CASSLDRNTEAFF. The CDR3 coding sequence is TGTGCCAGCAGCTTAGATAGGAACACTGAAGCTTTCTTT.

The CDR3 region has the DNA TGTGCCAGCAGCTCGATGGGCCTAGCGGATTCCTACGAGCAGTACTTC. Its translation is CASSSMGLADSYEQYF. V is TRBV5-6 and J is TRBJ2-7; 7 bases are shared with TRBD2. Germline V gives CDR1 SGHDT, CDR2 YYEEEE. This CDR3 is built from 16 residues. V was clipped by 3 bases and J by 1 base; unmatched bases: 10.

The V gene is TRBV5-1, the J gene TRBJ2-7; 7 nucleotides line up with TRBD1. This CDR3 is 15 amino acids long. The germline CDR1 and CDR2 sequences are SGHRS and YFSETQ. V lost 0 bases, J lost 5 bases, and 8 bases stayed unmatched. CDR3: CASSLAGTAVHEQYF. The CDR3, as DNA: TGCGCCAGCAGCTTGGCCGGGACAGCGGTCCACGAGCAGTACTTC.

This chain uses TRBV6-5 with TRBJ1-1; 8 bases align to TRBD1. After removal of 2 bases from V and 5 bases from J, the junction contained 7 bases not matched to a gene. The CDR3 contains 15 residues. CDR1 and CDR2 (germline): MNHEY, SVGAGI. In DNA form, the CDR3 reads TGTGCCAGCAGTTACAGTAGGACAGGGCATACTGAAGCTTTCTTT. Protein: CASSYSRTGHTEAFF.

The chain carries TRBV28 and TRBJ2-7; possibly TRBD2 for D (6 bases). V gave up 5 bases and J gave up 1 base, with 15 bases separating them. The CDR3 is 15 residues long. Germline lookup yields CDR1 MDHEN and CDR2 SYDVKM. CDR3 protein: CASSRTTGLSYEQYF. CDR3 sequence (DNA): TGTGCCAGCAGTCGTACGACGGGACTTTCCTACGAGCAGTACTTC.

The count of this clone is one. V gene TRBV5-4 combines with J gene TRBJ2-1; TRBD2 aligns across 14 bases. Germline lookup yields CDR1 SGHNT and CDR2 YYREEE (reference sequence). The CDR3 contains 16 residues. V dropped 0 bases and J dropped 8; count of bases not matched to a gene: 4. CDR3 DNA sequence: TGTGCCAGCAGCTTGGCGGGGACTAGCGGGAGCGATGAGCAGTTCTTC. This encodes CASSLAGTSGSDEQFF.

This chain links TRBV5-1 with TRBJ2-7, with 10 bases identical to TRBD1. This CDR3 has 14 amino acids. V was pared by 8 bases and J by 6 bases, with 11 bases of the junction left unmatched. Germline V gene data show CDR1 as SGHRS and CDR2 as YFSETQ. CDR3: CASELGTGDPEQYF. CDR3 sequence (DNA): TGCGCCAGTGAGTTAGGGACAGGGGATCCCGAGCAGTACTTC. Full variable domain (remainder filled in from reference TRBV5-1 and TRBJ2-7): KAGVTQTPRYLIKTRGQQVTLSCSPISGHRSVSWYQQTPGQGLQFLFEYFSETQRNKGNFPGRFSGRQFSNSRSEMNVSTLELGDSALYLCASELGTGDPEQYFGPGTRLTVT.

The chain recombines TRBV5-1 with TRBJ2-7; a weak D match, TRBD2 (6 bases). Germline V gives CDR1 SGHRS, CDR2 YFSETQ. Trimming took off 3 bases at V and 3 bases at J, with 16 bases between the two ends. This CDR3 has 15 residues. The CDR3 spells CASSYGRDGFYEQYF. CDR3 DNA: TGCGCCAGCAGCTACGGGCGGGACGGGTTCTACGAGCAGTACTTC.

The CDR3 DNA is TGTGCCAGCAGCCCACGACTACAGGGGGGAGACGAGCAGTACTTC. It is translated as CASSPRLQGGDEQYF. The chain recombines TRBV7-8 with TRBJ2-7; 8 bases line up with TRBD1. In germline, CDR1 is SGHVS, CDR2 FQNEAQ. V was clipped by 5 bases and J by 5 bases; unmatched bases: 11. This CDR3 contains 15 residues.

The chain employs TRBV6-5 and TRBJ2-1; the match to TRBD2 covers 14 bases. CDR3 length equals 15 residues. Trimming took 2 bases from V and 6 from J; bases not matched to a gene: 0. Germline CDR1 and CDR2: MNHEY and SVGAGI. The chain's CDR3 is CASSYGTSGSNEQFF. The CDR3 DNA reads TGTGCCAGCAGTTACGGGACTAGCGGGAGCAATGAGCAGTTCTTC.

This sequence joins TRBV9 and TRBJ2-3; 9 bases agree with TRBD1. The trim removed 0 bases at V and 2 bases at J, leaving 4 bases unmatched. This CDR3 is 16 amino acids long. Germline CDR1 reads SGDLS; CDR2 reads YYNGEE. The CDR3 protein is CASSVGGQGPTDTQYF. The CDR3 DNA sequence: TGTGCCAGCAGCGTAGGGGGACAGGGCCCCACAGATACGCAGTATTTT.

This sequence joins TRBV28 and TRBJ1-5; maybe TRBD1 (6 bases). The CDR3 contains 16 residues. Germline V CDR1 and CDR2: MDHEN, SYDVKM. Between the trimmed V and J ends, which lost 5 bases and 8 bases, there was a span of 22 bases. The CDR3 nucleotides read TGTGCCAGCAGTCCGAGAGGACAGCTCCCAGTTGAGCCCCAGCATTTT. This encodes CASSPRGQLPVEPQHF.

V and J are TRBV7-8 and TRBJ2-3; D remains ambiguous. Trimming took off 5 bases at V and 2 bases at J, with 17 bases between the two ends. The CDR3 is made up of 16 amino acids. Germline loops: CDR1 SGHVS, CDR2 FQNEAQ. CDR3 loop: CASSPLGGSFTDTQYF. DNA of the CDR3: TGTGCCAGCAGCCCTCTCGGCGGCAGTTTCACAGATACGCAGTATTTT.

This sequence joins TRBV16 and TRBJ2-7, with D perhaps matching TRBD2 (7 bases). Germline CDR1 reads KGHSY; CDR2 reads FQNENV. The CDR3 is 18 residues long. V lost 2 bases and J 5 bases, leaving 25 bases between the germline ends. CDR3 nucleotides: TGTGCCAGCAGCCAAGGTTCGGGGGGCGTTCTCCTCGGGAACGAGCAGTACTTC. Protein: CASSQGSGGVLLGNEQYF.

This chain connects TRBV27 to TRBJ2-2; D remains ambiguous. CDR1 is MNHEY, CDR2 SMNVEV, per germline (reference sequence). This CDR3 contains 13 residues. V lost 5 bases, J lost 6 bases, and 10 bases lay in between. This CDR3 is CASSPTYPGELFF. The CDR3 nucleotides read TGTGCCAGCAGTCCTACGTACCCCGGGGAGCTGTTTTTT.

This rearrangement joins TRBV9 to TRBJ2-7; TRBD2 matches 10 bases. The CDR3 runs 15 residues. V dropped 1 base and J dropped 4; count of bases not matched to a gene: 5. Germline assignment: CDR1 SGDLS and CDR2 YYNGEE. The CDR3 nucleotides read TGTGCCAGCAGCGTATCTAGCGGGAGCATTTACGAGCAGTACTTC. Translating it yields CASSVSSGSIYEQYF.

The chain employs TRBV7-2 and TRBJ1-2; D ambiguous. CDR3 length: 14 residues. Trimming stripped 1 base from V and 4 bases from J, with 10 bases between. Per germline, CDR1 SGHTA and CDR2 FQGNSA. The CDR3 nucleotides read TGTGCCAGCAGCTTAGGTTGGCAGGTCTATGGCTACACCTTC. It translates to CASSLGWQVYGYTF.

The chain is built from TRBV28 and TRBJ2-5; 7 bases map to TRBD1. V gave up 4 bases and J gave up 2 bases; unmatched junction bases: 7. The CDR3 extends over 15 amino acids. Germline CDR1 reads MDHEN; CDR2 reads SYDVKM. CDR3 region: CASSSTQGIQETQYF. The CDR3 DNA is TGTGCCAGCAGTTCCACACAGGGGATTCAAGAGACCCAGTACTTC.